Following are 14 T cell receptor beta chains from one sample sequenced in a study of T cell repertoires in cytomegalovirus infection. One entry per CDR3 protein, called by TCRdb with MiXCR from the reads. The data hold about 230,000 distinct CDR3 sequences, with 22% observed a single time. Sequencing was performed on CD8+ T cells from PBMCs. Every receptor here comes from a human donor in good health (CMV status not recorded). Some clones in this sample may be carry-over from other donors' samples.

The rearrangement links TRBV28 to TRBJ2-5; 11 bases line up with TRBD2. Germline CDR1 MDHEN, CDR2 SYDVKM. This CDR3 has 17 amino acids. Trimming at V came to 6 bases and at J to 3 bases, leaving 12 bases not matched to a gene. The CDR3 bases are TGTGCCAGCAGGGGACTAGCGGAGGGGCCAGGCGAAGAGACCCAGTACTTC. It encodes CASRGLAEGPGEETQYF.

The gene calls are TRBV7-3 and TRBJ2-7; 8 positions agree with TRBD1. CDR1 and CDR2 from the germline V gene are SGHTA and FQGTGA. The CDR3 contains 14 residues. J was trimmed by 4 bases and V by 5 bases; bases with no gene match: 7. CDR3 sequence reads: CASSRGQGRYEQYF. The CDR3 DNA is TGTGCCAGCAGCCGCGGACAGGGACGATACGAGCAGTACTTC.

Notes on this clonotype: It may be a read error: a sequence one base away is much more abundant. The gene calls are TRBV10-3 and TRBJ1-5; weak D call: TRBD1 (6 bases). CDR1 is ENHRY and CDR2 is SYGVKD in the germline V gene. CDR3 length: 16 residues. Trimming shortened V by 3 bases and J by 4 bases, and 16 bases separated the two germline ends. The CDR3 is CAISDLWTVGNQPQHF. CDR3 sequence (DNA): TGTGCCATCAGTGACTTGTGGACAGTCGGGAATCAGCCCCAGCATTTT.

The chain joins TRBV15 to TRBJ1-5; D is perhaps TRBD1 (6 bases). The CDR3 consists of 15 residues. CDR1 is LNHNV, CDR2 YYDKDF, per germline (reference sequence). V lost 1 base to trimming and J lost 4 bases, with 11 bases between them. The CDR3 loop is CATSRGGTPNQPQHF. Here the CDR3 DNA reads TGTGCCACCAGCAGAGGTGGGACACCGAATCAGCCCCAGCATTTT.

J is TRBJ2-1 and V is TRBV2; TRBD2 matches 9 bases. The V and J ends lost 2 bases and 4 bases, in that order; junction bases with no gene match: 15. The CDR3 sequence is 19 residues long. Germline CDR1 is SNHLY and CDR2 is FYNNEI. This CDR3 reads CASSENPYRGGAVYNEQFF. The CDR3 DNA is TGTGCCAGCAGTGAAAACCCCTATCGCGGGGGGGCGGTTTACAATGAGCAGTTCTTC.

There are many counts of this clonotype. This sequence joins TRBV7-8 and TRBJ2-3; D might be TRBD2 (6 bases). CDR3 size: 14 residues. The V gene's germline CDR1 is SGHVS and CDR2 FQNEAQ. Trimming cost V 5 bases and J 1 base, with 10 bases left between them. The CDR3 reads CASSVREGTDTQYF. The CDR3 nucleotides read TGTGCCAGCAGCGTCAGGGAGGGCACAGATACGCAGTATTTT.

This clonotype was observed a handful of times. The chain employs TRBV7-6 and TRBJ2-2, with a weak D call TRBD2 (5 bases). Trimming removed 2 bases from V and 7 bases from J, with 17 bases in between. Germline V gene sequence: CDR1 SGHVS, CDR2 FNYEAQ. The CDR3 consists of 16 residues. This chain's CDR3 is CASSLRMAAGDGELFF. The DNA of the CDR3 is TGTGCCAGCAGCTTACGTATGGCAGCCGGGGACGGGGAGCTGTTTTTT.

This clonotype was detected only a few times. This rearrangement joins TRBV5-6 to TRBJ2-7, with TRBD2 matching 8 bases. This CDR3 has 14 amino acids. Germline V gene sequence: CDR1 SGHDT, CDR2 YYEEEE. V was pared by 3 bases and J by 2 bases, with 4 bases of the junction left unmatched. CDR3 region: CASSSAGAAYEQYF. The CDR3 coding sequence is TGTGCCAGCAGCTCAGCGGGGGCCGCCTACGAGCAGTACTTC.

Points on this clonotype: One end of the junction is discordant with germline, which a read error may explain. V gene TRBV10-3 combines with J gene TRBJ2-1; 11 bases align to TRBD1. The V gene's germline CDR1 is ENHRY and CDR2 SYGVKD. The CDR3 consists of 16 residues. The CDR3 coding sequence is TGTGCCATCAGTGAATTGGGACAGGGGGTTAACAATAAGCAGTTCTTC. Translated: CAISELGQGVNNKQFF.

The chain carries TRBV20-1 and TRBJ2-1; a weak D match, TRBD2 (6 bases). Between the trimmed V and J ends, which lost 0 bases and 8 bases, there was a span of 17 bases. Germline lookup yields CDR1 DFQATT and CDR2 SNEGSKA (reference sequence). CDR3 length: 15 amino acids. CDR3 in amino acids: CSARDQGLQIDEQFF. The CDR3 DNA reads TGCAGTGCTAGAGATCAAGGACTACAAATCGATGAGCAGTTCTTC.

This clonotype was counted only a few times. The gene calls are TRBV7-9 and TRBJ1-2; TRBD1 matches 9 bases. CDR3 length equals 14 residues. The germline V gene has CDR1 SEHNR and CDR2 FQNEAQ (reference sequence). After removal of 5 bases from V and 8 bases from J, the junction contained 9 bases not matched to a gene. CDR3 in amino acids: CASSPQGQGGGYTF. The CDR3 nucleotides are TGTGCCAGCAGCCCACAGGGACAGGGCGGCGGCTACACCTTC.

This chain links TRBV6-2 or TRBV6-3 with TRBJ2-7, with a possible D match to TRBD1 (6 bases). The length of the CDR3 is 12 residues. Germline V gives CDR1 MNHEY, CDR2 SVGEGT. V was cut by 6 bases and J by 4 bases, with 10 bases left in between. CDR3 amino acids: CASSMDSYEQYF. The DNA for the CDR3 is TGTGCCAGCAGCATGGACAGTTACGAGCAGTACTTC.

The chain couples TRBV2 to TRBJ2-1; 10 bases line up with TRBD2. The CDR3 extends over 15 amino acids. With V trimmed by 6 bases and J by 8 bases, 10 bases remained unmatched. CDR1 is SNHLY, CDR2 FYNNEI, per germline. CDR3: CASSPLAGVLDEQFF. CDR3 coding DNA: TGTGCCAGCAGCCCCCTAGCGGGGGTACTCGATGAGCAGTTCTTC.

V is TRBV29-1 and J is TRBJ2-1; D unresolved. The CDR3 contains 16 residues. Per the germline V gene, CDR1 is SQVTM and CDR2 is ANQGSEA. With 0 bases removed from V and 0 bases from J, the gap between germline ends came to 12 bases. This CDR3 is CSVEDRFSSSYNEQFF. The CDR3 nucleotides are TGCAGCGTTGAAGATCGTTTCTCTAGCTCCTACAATGAGCAGTTCTTC.